This T cell receptor beta chain was captured by sequencing in a study of STAT5B mutations in CD4+ large granular lymphocyte leukemia. Assay used: immunoSEQ multiplex PCR; TCRdb lists only in-frame clones, some missing. The sample contains more than 45,000 clones, roughly two thirds of which appear only once. The CDR3 contains 16 residues. The V gene's germline CDR1 is SGHNT and CDR2 YENEEA. V gave up 1 base and J gave up 0 bases, with 10 bases separating them. The TCR comes from a human donor in good health. The V call is TRBV11-3, the J call TRBJ2-1; D is uncertain. The sequenced material came from CD4+ T cells from blood buffy coats. The CDR3 here is CASSLGATPSYNEQFF. CDR3 in DNA: TGTGCCAGCAGCTTAGGTGCGACTCCCTCCTACAATGAGCAGTTCTTC.